Below, 16 T cell receptor beta chains from the same sample are listed, as sequenced in a study of identical twins. TCRdb passed the 5' RACE reads through MiXCR, listing each CDR3 protein once. The table includes around 370,000 distinct CDR3 sequences, roughly 9% detected once. Sequencing was carried out using naive T cells sorted from blood. The receptors here all came from a woman between 45 and 60 years old in good health.

V gene TRBV12-3 or TRBV12-4 combines with J gene TRBJ2-2, with a tentative D call TRBD2 (5 bases). Between the trimmed V and J ends, which lost 5 bases and 1 base, there was a span of 14 bases. The CDR3 is made up of 16 amino acids. CDR3 residues: CASSLRSSLNTGELFF. The DNA for the CDR3 is TGTGCCAGCAGTCTACGGTCTAGCCTGAACACCGGGGAGCTGTTTTTT.

The chain uses TRBV5-1 and TRBJ2-3; 9 nucleotides line up with TRBD1. This CDR3 is 17 amino acids long. After removal of 4 bases from V and 3 bases from J, the junction contained 12 bases not matched to a gene. Germline loops: CDR1 SGHRS, CDR2 YFSETQ. CDR3 bases: TGCGCCAGCAGCAAATCCCGGGACAGGGTAGGGACAGATACGCAGTATTTT. Translated, it gives CASSKSRDRVGTDTQYF.

This clonotype came up many times. The rearrangement links TRBV20-1 to TRBJ2-5; the D is unclear. The germline V and J ends were trimmed by 3 bases and 1 base, with 21 bases remaining between them. This CDR3 is 17 amino acids long. Germline V gene sequence: CDR1 DFQATT, CDR2 SNEGSKA (reference sequence). The CDR3 DNA reads as TGCAGTGCTAGGGCGCCGACATGGGGTCGGAGCCAAGAGACCCAGTACTTC. It yields the protein CSARAPTWGRSQETQYF.

The sample holds a few counts of this clonotype. The chain combines TRBV11-2 with TRBJ2-1, with TRBD2 matching 8 bases. CDR1 and CDR2 (germline): SGHAT, FQNNGV. The CDR3 has 16 residues. V dropped 4 bases and J dropped 4; count of bases not matched to a gene: 9. The CDR3 region is CASSSAGAGFYNEQFF. DNA of the CDR3: TGTGCCAGCAGCTCAGCGGGAGCGGGGTTTTACAATGAGCAGTTCTTC.

This clonotype was counted ten times or more. This rearrangement joins TRBV20-1 to TRBJ2-7, with 13 bases matching TRBD2. The CDR3 is 15 residues long. The trim removed 5 bases at V and 0 bases at J, leaving 4 bases unmatched. CDR1 and CDR2 from the germline V gene are DFQATT and SNEGSKA (reference sequence). CDR3 sequence: CSAGRTSGSSYEQYF. CDR3 nucleotides: TGCAGTGCTGGGAGGACTAGCGGGAGCTCCTACGAGCAGTACTTC.

This clonotype was seen only a few times. The V call is TRBV5-1, the J call TRBJ1-5; D might be TRBD1 (6 bases). Looked up from germline, CDR1 is SGHRS and CDR2 is YFSETQ. V shed 0 bases and J shed 4 bases, with 11 bases lying between them. The CDR3 length is 15 residues. CDR3 DNA: TGCGCCAGCAGCTTGGGGCAGGGGATGAATCAGCCCCAGCATTTT. Its translation: CASSLGQGMNQPQHF. The full variable domain, with the rest looked up from reference TRBV5-1 and TRBJ1-5, is KAGVTQTPRYLIKTRGQQVTLSCSPISGHRSVSWYQQTPGQGLQFLFEYFSETQRNKGNFPGRFSGRQFSNSRSEMNVSTLELGDSALYLCASSLGQGMNQPQHFGDGTRLSIL.

This clonotype was detected only a few times. V gene TRBV4-1 combines with J gene TRBJ2-1; TRBD1 matches at 10 bases. V was pared by 5 bases and J by 5 bases, with 3 bases of the junction left unmatched. The CDR3 runs 14 residues. Germline V gene data show CDR1 as MGHRA and CDR2 as YSYEKL. The CDR3 spells CASSDGTGDNEQFF. CDR3 nucleotides: TGCGCCAGCAGCGACGGGACAGGGGACAATGAGCAGTTCTTC.

In its sample, this clonotype was seen many times. The V and J genes are TRBV12-3 or TRBV12-4 and TRBJ2-7, with D unclear. The CDR3 loop spans 15 amino acids. The ends were cut back, 3 bases at V and 3 bases at J, with 15 bases in the middle. The CDR3 region is CASSFLATSIYEQYF. CDR3 sequence (DNA): TGTGCCAGCAGTTTTTTGGCGACGTCTATCTACGAGCAGTACTTC.

The DNA of the CDR3 is TGTGCCAGTAGTGCGAAAGGGGTACAACCCTACAATGAGCAGTTCTTC. Protein: CASSAKGVQPYNEQFF. The rearrangement joins TRBV19 to TRBJ2-1; D might be TRBD1 (5 bases). The ends were cut back, 5 bases at V and 2 bases at J, with 16 bases in the middle. CDR3 length equals 16 residues. The germline gives CDR1 LNHDA, CDR2 SQIVND (reference sequence). Using reference TRBV19 and TRBJ2-1 for the parts outside the CDR3, the full variable domain is DGGITQSPKYLFRKEGQNVTLSCEQNLNHDAMYWYRQDPGQGLRLIYYSQIVNDFQKGDIAEGYSVSREKKESFPLTVTSAQKNPTAFYLCASSAKGVQPYNEQFFGPGTRLTVL.

The genes are TRBV5-1 and TRBJ2-3; D remains ambiguous. The germline V gene has CDR1 SGHRS and CDR2 YFSETQ. This CDR3 has 15 amino acids. Trimming left V 4 bases short and J 1 base short, with 13 bases between. CDR3 DNA sequence: TGCGCCAGCAGCATCCTTGGGATCCGCACAGATACGCAGTATTTT. This sequence encodes CASSILGIRTDTQYF.

This clonotype was found a few times. Compared with germline, one end of the junction differs, possibly owing to a read error. CDR3 in DNA: TGCGCCAGCACCTTTAAATCCGGGACAGGGGGTCAAGGGACCCAGTACTTC. This codes for CASTFKSGTGGQGTQYF. The rearrangement links TRBV5-1 to TRBJ2-5; 11 bases line up with TRBD1. The CDR3 covers 17 residues. In germline, CDR1 is SGHRS, CDR2 YFSETQ.

This clonotype was recorded a few times. This rearrangement joins TRBV21-1 to TRBJ2-3; TRBD2 is the table's D call, not checked against the DNA. TRBV21-1 is noted as a pseudogene. The CDR3 loop spans 20 amino acids. The CDR3 spells CASSKKASGRAGASTDTQYF. CDR3 bases: TGTGCCAGCAGCAAAAAGGCTAGCGGGAGGGCCGGGGCGAGCACAGATACGCAGTATTTT.

This clonotype has only a few counts. The V and J genes are TRBV7-8 and TRBJ2-5, with 12 bases that match TRBD2. The germline gives CDR1 SGHVS, CDR2 FQNEAQ. V shed 5 bases, J shed 9 bases, and the junction held 10 bases outside the gene matches. The CDR3 contains 15 residues. CDR3 nucleotide sequence: TGTGCCAGCAGCCCCGAACTAGCGGGAGGTCCGGCCCAGTACTTC. This sequence encodes CASSPELAGGPAQYF.

This sequence joins TRBV12-3 or TRBV12-4 and TRBJ1-2, with D perhaps matching TRBD1 (5 bases). The CDR3 has 14 residues. V lost 2 bases to trimming and J lost 8 bases, with 15 bases between them. In DNA form, the CDR3 reads TGTGCCAGCAGTTTACTGAGACAGCCCAGAGGCTACACCTTC. This sequence encodes CASSLLRQPRGYTF.

This clonotype was seen a handful of times. The chain uses TRBV11-2 and TRBJ2-1; 8 bases are shared with TRBD2. Germline loops: CDR1 SGHAT, CDR2 FQNNGV. The CDR3 consists of 18 residues. V shed 6 bases and J 4 bases; nucleotides not matched to a gene: 17. The CDR3 region has the DNA TGTGCCAGCAGTGGGGGGCGTAGCGGGATTTGGAGATACAATGAGCAGTTCTTC. It codes for CASSGGRSGIWRYNEQFF.

CDR3 bases: TGCGCCAGTCGGACTAGCGGGAGTCTGGATACGCAGTATTTT. This translates into CASRTSGSLDTQYF. This chain links TRBV10-1 with TRBJ2-3, with TRBD2 matching over 13 bases. CDR3 size: 14 residues. V lost 9 bases to trimming and J lost 6 bases; unmatched junction nucleotides: 6. CDR1 is WNHNN, CDR2 SYGVQD, per germline (reference sequence).